The clone carrying this T cell receptor (beta chain) was counted ten times or more. The data were obtained in a study of T cells in Graves' hyperthyroidism and ophthalmopathy. CDR3 length: 14 amino acids. Germline V gives CDR1 SGHTA, CDR2 FQGNSA. V was trimmed by 0 bases and J by 0 bases, leaving 6 bases between them. Amplification of TCR beta CDR3 regions used RNA as the template. The TCR CDR3 first-round RT-PCR relied on the HTBI primer set. TCRdb independently ran MiXCR on the multiplex PCR reads; one entry per CDR3 protein. The sample comprises a few hundred thousand distinct CDR3 sequences, approximately 14% of which are singletons, and roughly 6.6% rests with the top ten.

Sample: blood. The clonotype comes from a woman in her thirties with Graves' hyperthyroidism. V is TRBV7-2 and J is TRBJ2-7; D uncertain. The CDR3 sequence is CASSLATRSYEQYF. The DNA for the CDR3 is TGTGCCAGCAGCTTAGCGACTCGCTCCTACGAGCAGTACTTC.